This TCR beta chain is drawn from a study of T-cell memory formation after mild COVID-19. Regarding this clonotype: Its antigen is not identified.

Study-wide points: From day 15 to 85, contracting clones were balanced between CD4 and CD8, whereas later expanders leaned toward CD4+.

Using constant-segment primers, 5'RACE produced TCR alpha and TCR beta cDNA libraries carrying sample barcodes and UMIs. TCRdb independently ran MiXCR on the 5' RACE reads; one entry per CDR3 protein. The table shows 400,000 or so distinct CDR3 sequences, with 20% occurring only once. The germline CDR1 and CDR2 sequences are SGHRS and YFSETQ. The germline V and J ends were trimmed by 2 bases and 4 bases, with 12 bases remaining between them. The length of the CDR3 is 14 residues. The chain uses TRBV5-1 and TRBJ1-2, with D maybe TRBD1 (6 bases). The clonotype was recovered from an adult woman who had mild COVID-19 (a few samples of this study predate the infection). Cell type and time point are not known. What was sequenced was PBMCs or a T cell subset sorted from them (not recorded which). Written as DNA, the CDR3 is TGCGCCAGCAGCTTCGAAACAGGGACCTATGGCTACACCTTC. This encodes CASSFETGTYGYTF.